This is a list of T cell receptor beta chains from one sample in a study of blood T cells in healthy people across ages. TCRdb re-derived calls from the 5' RACE reads in MiXCR, one entry per CDR3 protein. The table includes over 950,000 distinct CDR3 sequences, 51% detected once. The sequenced material came from blood. These receptors were collected from an older woman in good health. Each CDR3 is given with its conserved first and last residue. A D gene is named only where the DNA matches it firmly. Size is stated for part of the rows, as once, few or many counts, or as a class when the clone is expanded.

clone_size	v_call	d_call	j_call	cdr3_aa	cdr3_nt
few	TRBV5-1	TRBD2	TRBJ2-1	CASSLAPSGSSEQFF	TGCGCCAGCAGCTTGGCTCCTAGCGGGAGCTCGGAGCAGTTCTTC
NA	TRBV14	TRBD2	TRBJ2-7	CASSRTLGLADYEQYF	TGTGCCAGCAGCCGGACCTTGGGACTAGCGGACTACGAGCAGTACTTC
NA	TRBV29-1	TRBD1	TRBJ1-2	CSVHSGGVGYTF	TGCAGCGTTCATTCAGGGGGCGTTGGCTACACCTTC
NA	TRBV28	NA	TRBJ2-7	CASSCGRTYEQYF	TGTGCCAGCAGTTGTGGCCGGACCTACGAGCAGTACTTC
NA	TRBV7-9	TRBD2	TRBJ2-3	CASSLAGAGADTQYF	TGTGCCAGCAGCTTAGCAGGAGCGGGGGCAGATACGCAGTATTTT
NA	TRBV20-1	NA	TRBJ2-1	CSASPDTNEQFF	TGCAGTGCTAGTCCGGACACCAATGAGCAGTTCTTC
many	TRBV27	NA	TRBJ2-7	CASSFGISYEQYF	TGCGCCAGCAGCTTCGGGATATCCTACGAGCAGTACTTC
NA	TRBV20-1	NA	TRBJ2-1	CSARGGVSSEQFF	TGCAGTGCTAGAGGCGGGGTGTCTAGTGAGCAGTTCTTC
few	TRBV20-1	NA	TRBJ2-6	CSASGGGANVLTF	TGCAGTGCATCGGGCGGCGGGGCCAACGTCCTGACTTTC
NA	TRBV12-3/TRBV12-4	TRBD2	TRBJ2-7	CASARGREGLRSYEQYF	TGTGCCAGCGCAAGGGGGCGGGAGGGCCTTAGGTCCTACGAGCAGTACTTC
NA	TRBV29-1	TRBD1	TRBJ2-5	CSVGQGRETQYF	TGCAGCGTTGGACAGGGGAGAGAGACCCAGTACTTC
many	TRBV7-2	NA	TRBJ2-5	CASSFRRGETQYF	TGTGCCAGCAGTTTTAGGAGGGGGGAGACCCAGTACTTC
few	TRBV11-2	NA	TRBJ2-1	CASRQQFGEQFF	TGTGCCAGCAGACAGCAGTTCGGTGAGCAGTTCTTC
NA	TRBV7-9	TRBD2	TRBJ2-7	CASSLKSGESEQYF	TGTGCCAGCAGCTTAAAAAGCGGGGAGTCCGAGCAGTACTTC
NA	TRBV28	NA	TRBJ2-7	CASSQIGGGGYEQYF	TGTGCCAGCAGTCAAATAGGCGGAGGCGGGTACGAGCAGTACTTC
many	TRBV14	NA	TRBJ1-2	CASSQVPGGRDGYTF	TGTGCCAGCAGCCAAGTCCCGGGGGGTCGCGATGGCTACACCTTC
few	TRBV7-6	TRBD2	TRBJ2-7	CASSLEASGSSTYEQYF	TGTGCCAGCAGCTTAGAGGCTAGCGGGAGCTCCACCTACGAGCAGTACTTC
NA	TRBV6-5	NA	TRBJ2-5	CASSYSGAGQETQYF	TGTGCCAGCAGTTACTCAGGGGCAGGCCAAGAGACCCAGTACTTC
few	TRBV4-2	TRBD2	TRBJ2-1	CASSQEGLVYEQFF	TGTGCCAGCAGCCAGGAAGGACTAGTCTATGAGCAGTTCTTC
NA	TRBV25-1	NA	TRBJ1-2	CASRDEGVRDYGYTF	TGTGCCAGCAGGGACGAGGGAGTCAGGGACTATGGCTACACCTTC
few	TRBV12-3/TRBV12-4	NA	TRBJ2-1	CASSQERASSYNEQFF	TGTGCCAGCAGTCAGGAGCGGGCGAGCTCCTACAATGAGCAGTTCTTC
few	TRBV4-1	TRBD1	TRBJ2-6	CASSQAQGASGANVLTF	TGCGCCAGCAGCCAAGCACAGGGGGCTTCTGGGGCCAACGTCCTGACTTTC
once	TRBV12-5	TRBD1	TRBJ1-5	CASGPSGTGGLTAHNQPQHF	TGTGCTAGTGGTCCGAGTGGGACAGGGGGCCTAACGGCCCATAATCAGCCCCAGCATTTT
NA	TRBV12-3/TRBV12-4	NA	TRBJ2-7	CASGRGPSYEQYF	TGTGCCAGCGGTAGGGGCCCCTCCTACGAGCAGTACTTC
few	TRBV7-9	NA	TRBJ2-1	CASSPSGVRENEQFF	TGTGCCAGCAGCCCCTCGGGAGTCAGGGAAAATGAGCAGTTCTTC
NA	TRBV5-1	NA	TRBJ2-1	CASSVDTSYNEQFF	TGCGCCAGCAGCGTAGATACCTCCTACAATGAGCAGTTCTTC
NA	TRBV12-3/TRBV12-4	TRBD1	TRBJ1-5	CASSSDRAPHF	TGTGCCAGCAGCTCTGACAGGGCCCCGCATTTT
NA	TRBV5-5	NA	TRBJ2-4	CASSLTGALAKNIQYF	TGTGCCAGCAGCCTGACAGGCGCACTAGCCAAAAACATTCAGTACTTC
NA	TRBV7-2	NA	TRBJ1-1	CASSLVEGGTEAFF	TGTGCCAGCAGCTTAGTGGAGGGGGGCACTGAAGCTTTCTTT
NA	TRBV20-1	TRBD2	TRBJ2-3	CSALKSPAPSGLADTQYF	TGCAGTGCTCTGAAATCGCCCGCTCCTAGCGGGTTGGCAGATACGCAGTATTTT
many	TRBV9	NA	TRBJ2-3	CASSLRFTDTQYF	TGTGCCAGCAGCTTGCGTTTCACAGATACGCAGTATTTT
many	TRBV3-1	NA	TRBJ2-7	CASSQVGEQYF	TGTGCCAGCAGCCAGGTTGGTGAGCAGTACTTC
NA	TRBV28	TRBD1	TRBJ2-5	CASTTAGTVPGEQYF	TGTGCCAGCACTACCGCCGGGACAGTACCTGGTGAGCAGTACTTC
NA	TRBV7-2	NA	TRBJ1-5	CASSWETVPEQPQHF	TGTGCCAGCAGCTGGGAGACAGTCCCAGAACAGCCCCAGCATTTT
few	TRBV4-3	NA	TRBJ2-7	CASSQGMGDYEQYF	TGCGCCAGCAGCCAAGGTATGGGCGACTACGAGCAGTACTTC
NA	TRBV6-2/TRBV6-3	NA	TRBJ2-5	CASSYVAGADETQYF	TGTGCCAGCAGTTACGTAGCAGGGGCGGACGAGACCCAGTACTTC
NA	TRBV10-1	TRBD2	TRBJ2-7	CASSESPPGLAERQYF	TGCGCCAGCAGTGAGTCCCCACCGGGACTAGCGGAACGGCAGTACTTC
NA	TRBV18	NA	TRBJ2-6	CASLFGSGANVLTF	TGTGCCAGCTTGTTCGGCTCTGGGGCCAACGTCCTGACTTTC
NA	TRBV29-1	NA	TRBJ1-6	CSAGGRDNSPLHF	TGCAGCGCGGGGGGCAGGGACAATTCACCCCTCCACTTT
NA	TRBV7-6	TRBD2	TRBJ2-5	CAGSLAEPFLAGVGETQYF	TGTGCCGGCAGCTTAGCGGAGCCCTTCCTAGCGGGAGTGGGAGAGACCCAGTACTTC
NA	TRBV5-1	NA	TRBJ2-5	CASSSLPQGTFQETQYF	TGCGCCAGCAGTTCGCTTCCGCAGGGAACTTTTCAAGAGACCCAGTACTTC
NA	TRBV4-3	NA	TRBJ2-3	CASSLTRASSTDTQYF	TGCGCCAGCAGCCTAACAAGGGCCTCTAGCACAGATACGCAGTATTTT
few	TRBV6-5	NA	TRBJ2-7	CASSGMDKGSYEQYF	TGTGCCAGCAGTGGGATGGACAAAGGCTCCTACGAGCAGTACTTC
few	TRBV4-2	NA	TRBJ2-3	CASSQDPLRLAQYF	TGTGCCAGCAGCCAAGATCCTCTCAGATTGGCGCAGTATTTT
NA	TRBV14	TRBD1	TRBJ1-4	CASSQTRGRTNEKLFF	TGTGCCAGCAGCCAAACCAGGGGGAGGACTAATGAAAAACTGTTTTTT
few	TRBV4-2	NA	TRBJ2-3	CASSQVGLAGTQYF	TGTGCCAGCAGCCAAGTTGGTCTAGCCGGCACGCAGTATTTT
few	TRBV11-2	TRBD2	TRBJ2-7	CASSTWTSGKYEQYF	TGTGCCAGCAGCACTTGGACTAGCGGGAAATACGAGCAGTACTTC
few	TRBV28	TRBD2	TRBJ2-1	CASSLRAGLPSSGQQFF	TGTGCCAGCAGTTTGCGAGCGGGACTGCCGTCATCGGGTCAGCAGTTCTTC
once	TRBV2	NA	TRBJ2-1	CASSPPRTLYNEQFF	TGTGCCAGCAGCCCCCCGAGGACACTCTACAATGAGCAGTTCTTC
NA	TRBV2	NA	TRBJ2-4	CASNLRDADIQYF	TGTGCCAGCAATCTCCGGGACGCGGACATTCAGTACTTC
NA	TRBV21-1	NA	TRBJ1-1	CASSEYRRFRGRNTEAFF	TGTGCCAGCAGCGAATATCGAAGGTTCAGGGGGAGGAACACTGAAGCTTTCTTT
NA	TRBV7-2	NA	TRBJ2-1	CASSLVATSGNEQFF	TGTGCCAGCAGCTTAGTGGCTACCTCTGGTAATGAGCAGTTCTTC
few	TRBV3-1	NA	TRBJ1-4	CASSHPGAGATNEKLFF	TGTGCCAGCAGCCATCCCGGGGCAGGAGCAACTAATGAAAAACTGTTTTTT
NA	TRBV12-3/TRBV12-4	NA	TRBJ2-3	CASTFHGGKTDTQYF	TGTGCCAGCACCTTTCACGGCGGGAAGACAGATACGCAGTATTTT
NA	TRBV4-1	TRBD1	TRBJ1-1	CASSQVVPRGDTEAFF	TGCGCCAGCAGCCAAGTAGTCCCCAGGGGGGACACTGAAGCTTTCTTT